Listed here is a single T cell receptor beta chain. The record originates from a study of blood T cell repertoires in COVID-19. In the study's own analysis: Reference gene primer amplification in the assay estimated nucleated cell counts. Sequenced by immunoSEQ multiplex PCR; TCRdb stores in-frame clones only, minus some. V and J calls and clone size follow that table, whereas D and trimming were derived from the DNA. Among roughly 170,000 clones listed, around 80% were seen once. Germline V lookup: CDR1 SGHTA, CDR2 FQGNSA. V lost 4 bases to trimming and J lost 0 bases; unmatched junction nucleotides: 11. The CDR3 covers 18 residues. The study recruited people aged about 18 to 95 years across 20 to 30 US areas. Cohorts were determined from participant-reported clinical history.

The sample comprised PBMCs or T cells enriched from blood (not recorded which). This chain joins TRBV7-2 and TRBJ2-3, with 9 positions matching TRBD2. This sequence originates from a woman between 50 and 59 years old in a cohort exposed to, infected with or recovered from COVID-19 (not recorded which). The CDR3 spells CASSSPSGGPLSTDTQYF. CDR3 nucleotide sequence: TGTGCCAGCAGCTCACCCAGCGGGGGGCCCCTGAGCACAGATACGCAGTATTTT.